Below, 8 T cell receptor beta chains from the same sample are listed, as sequenced in a study of PD-1 blockade in classical Hodgkin lymphoma. The assay was immunoSEQ multiplex PCR, and TCRdb's table has in-frame clones only and misses some. The top ten clones hold 9.2% of a sample with approximately 150,000 clones, about four fifths of them seen once. Every patient relapsed after autologous stem cell transplantation, and brentuximab vedotin exposure varied. Sequencing used peripheral blood mononuclear cells (PBMCs), obtained before the second cycle of nivolumab. The receptors shown here come from a human donor with classical Hodgkin lymphoma.

There are many counts of this clone. The chain joins TRBV9 to TRBJ2-3, with a weak D call TRBD1 (5 bases). Trimming cost V 0 bases and J 0 bases, with 8 bases left between them. The germline CDR1 and CDR2 sequences are SGDLS and YYNGEE. The CDR3 has 15 amino acids. The CDR3 coding sequence is TGTGCCAGCAGCGTAGAGGGGTTTAGCACAGATACGCAGTATTTT. The encoded protein is CASSVEGFSTDTQYF.

This chain links TRBV2 with TRBJ1-5; D is perhaps TRBD1 (6 bases). The CDR3 has 16 residues. Trimming cost V 5 bases and J 0 bases, with 14 bases left between them. The germline V gene encodes CDR1 SNHLY and CDR2 FYNNEI. The CDR3 coding sequence is TGTGCCAGCAGTTCGAACAGGGAGTTTAGCAATCAGCCCCAGCATTTT. Residues: CASSSNREFSNQPQHF.

This clone was counted a few times. The V call is TRBV10-3, the J call TRBJ2-5; TRBD1 matches 7 bases. The CDR3 runs 14 residues. V lost 6 bases and J lost 3; bases outside the gene matches: 7. The germline CDR1 and CDR2 sequences are ENHRY and SYGVKD. The CDR3 DNA sequence: TGTGCCATCAGCAGTTTCCAGGGGGAAGAGACCCAGTACTTC. It encodes CAISSFQGEETQYF.

This chain uses TRBV5-1 with TRBJ1-4; 8 bases fit TRBD1. The V gene end was trimmed by 2 bases and the J gene end by 5 bases; junction bases not matched to a gene: 5. CDR3 length: 15 residues. Germline assignment: CDR1 SGHRS and CDR2 YFSETQ. CDR3 sequence reads: CASSLDRGRNEKLFF. The CDR3 nucleotides are TGCGCCAGCAGCTTAGACAGGGGTAGAAATGAAAAACTGTTTTTT.

V and J are TRBV29-1 and TRBJ2-2; tentative D call: TRBD2 (6 bases). The CDR3 loop spans 12 amino acids. Germline V gene lookup returns CDR1 SQVTM and CDR2 ANQGSEA. V was shortened by 6 bases and J by 8 bases, with 13 bases between the two germline ends. CDR3 in DNA: TGCAGCGTGGGGGGTAGAGGTGGGGAGCTGTTTTTT. It codes for CSVGGRGGELFF.

This clone has a handful of counts. Other DNA sequences in the sample encode the same CDR3. The chain carries TRBV7-9 and TRBJ1-5; D is possibly TRBD1 (6 bases). The CDR3 sequence is 13 residues long. The V end lost 2 bases, the J end lost 12 bases, and 14 bases lay between the germline ends. Germline values: CDR1 SEHNR, CDR2 FQNEAQ (reference sequence). CDR3 loop: CASSLNGQTNQHF. CDR3 nucleotide sequence: TGTGCCAGCAGCTTAAATGGACAGACGAACCAGCATTTT.

The rearrangement uses TRBV4-3 and TRBJ2-1; the match to TRBD2 covers 10 bases. The CDR3 consists of 15 residues. After removal of 1 base from V and 10 bases from J, the junction contained 7 bases not matched to a gene. Germline assignment: CDR1 LGHNA and CDR2 YSLEER. As DNA, the CDR3 is TGCGCCAGCAGCCAAGTACTAGCGGGGTCCTGGGAGCAGTTCTTC. Translating gives CASSQVLAGSWEQFF.

V is TRBV15 and J is TRBJ1-6, with D unresolved. Germline V CDR1 and CDR2: LNHNV, YYDKDF (reference sequence). The germline V and J ends were trimmed by 3 bases and 14 bases, with 14 bases remaining between them. This CDR3 is built from 13 residues. This CDR3 is CATSSFPVGTLHF. Here the CDR3 DNA reads TGTGCCACCAGCAGTTTTCCTGTTGGGACCCTCCACTTT.